This entry is about one TCR beta chain. The sample comes from a study of blood T cell repertoires in COVID-19. Study background: Samples of COVID-19 (acute and convalescent) were obtained from the United States, Italy and Spain. The cDNA or gDNA used as material had been derived from T cells, B-cell-depleted T cells, or PBMCs.

Original methodology: Scientists estimated how many nucleated cells there were by amplifying reference gene primers. The data were produced by immunoSEQ multiplex PCR, yet TCRdb's version contains in-frame clones alone and is incomplete. That table furnishes V, J and clone size, whereas the DNA furnished D and trimming. The sample lists approximately 290,000 clones, 89% occurring once. Germline V gene data show CDR1 as LNHDA and CDR2 as SQIVND (reference sequence). Trimming cost V 3 bases and J 3 bases; bases outside gene matches: 4. CDR3 length: 14 amino acids. Sequenced material: peripheral blood. This TCR derives from a woman in her 30s with COVID-19, enrolled during active disease. The chain links TRBV19 to TRBJ1-1, with 7 nucleotides matching TRBD1. The CDR3 here is CASSIRDSHTEAFF. Here the CDR3 DNA reads TGTGCCAGTAGTATCCGGGACAGCCACACTGAAGCTTTCTTT.